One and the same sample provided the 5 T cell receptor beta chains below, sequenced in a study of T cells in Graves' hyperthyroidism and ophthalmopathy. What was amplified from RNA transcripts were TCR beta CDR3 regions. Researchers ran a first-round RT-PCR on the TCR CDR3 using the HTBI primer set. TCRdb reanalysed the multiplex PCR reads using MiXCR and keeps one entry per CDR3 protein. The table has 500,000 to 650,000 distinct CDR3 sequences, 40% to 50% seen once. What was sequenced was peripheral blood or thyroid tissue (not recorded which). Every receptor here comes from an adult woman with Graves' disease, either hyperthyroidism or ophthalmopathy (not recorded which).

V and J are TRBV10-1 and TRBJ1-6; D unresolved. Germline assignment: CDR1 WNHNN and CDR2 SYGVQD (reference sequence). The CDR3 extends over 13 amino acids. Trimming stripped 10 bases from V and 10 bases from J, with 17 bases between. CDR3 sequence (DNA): TGCGCCACCTCGACGGGTAATGGATCACCCCTCCACTTT. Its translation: CATSTGNGSPLHF.

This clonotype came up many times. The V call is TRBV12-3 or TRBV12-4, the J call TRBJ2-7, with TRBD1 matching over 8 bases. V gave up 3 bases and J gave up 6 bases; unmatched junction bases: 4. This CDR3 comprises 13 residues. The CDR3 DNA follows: TGTGCCAGCAGTTTCGGACAGGGAGCCGAGCAGTACTTC. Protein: CASSFGQGAEQYF.

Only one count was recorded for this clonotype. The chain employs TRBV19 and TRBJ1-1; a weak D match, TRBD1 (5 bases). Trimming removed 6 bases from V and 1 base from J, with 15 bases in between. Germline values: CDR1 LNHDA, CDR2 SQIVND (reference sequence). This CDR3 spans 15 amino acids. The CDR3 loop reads CASSQTGTRNTEAFF. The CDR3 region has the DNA TGTGCCAGTAGCCAGACCGGGACGCGGAACACTGAAGCTTTCTTT.

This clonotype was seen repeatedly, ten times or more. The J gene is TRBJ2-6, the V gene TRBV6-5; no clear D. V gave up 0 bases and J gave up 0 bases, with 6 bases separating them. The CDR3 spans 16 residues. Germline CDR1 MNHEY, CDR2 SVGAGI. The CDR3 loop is CASSYSPGSGANVLTF. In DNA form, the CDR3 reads TGTGCCAGCAGTTACTCGCCGGGCTCTGGGGCCAACGTCCTGACTTTC.

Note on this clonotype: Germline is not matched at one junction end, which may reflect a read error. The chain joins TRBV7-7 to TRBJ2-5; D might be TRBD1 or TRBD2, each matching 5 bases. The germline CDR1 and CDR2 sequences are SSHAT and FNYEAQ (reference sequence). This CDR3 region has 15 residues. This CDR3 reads CASSPRGPTLGTQYF. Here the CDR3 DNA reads TGTGCTAGCAGCCCTCGGGGACCCACTTTAGGGACCCAGTACTTC.